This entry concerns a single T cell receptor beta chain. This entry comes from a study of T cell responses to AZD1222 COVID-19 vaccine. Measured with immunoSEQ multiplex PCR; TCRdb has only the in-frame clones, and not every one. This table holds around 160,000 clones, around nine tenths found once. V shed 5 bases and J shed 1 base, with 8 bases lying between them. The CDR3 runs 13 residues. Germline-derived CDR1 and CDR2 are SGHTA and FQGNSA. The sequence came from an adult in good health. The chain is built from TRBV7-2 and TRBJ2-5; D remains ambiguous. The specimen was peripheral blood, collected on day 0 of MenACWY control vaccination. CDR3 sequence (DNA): TGTGCCAGCAGCAGGGCGGCCCAAGAGACCCAGTACTTC. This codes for CASSRAAQETQYF.